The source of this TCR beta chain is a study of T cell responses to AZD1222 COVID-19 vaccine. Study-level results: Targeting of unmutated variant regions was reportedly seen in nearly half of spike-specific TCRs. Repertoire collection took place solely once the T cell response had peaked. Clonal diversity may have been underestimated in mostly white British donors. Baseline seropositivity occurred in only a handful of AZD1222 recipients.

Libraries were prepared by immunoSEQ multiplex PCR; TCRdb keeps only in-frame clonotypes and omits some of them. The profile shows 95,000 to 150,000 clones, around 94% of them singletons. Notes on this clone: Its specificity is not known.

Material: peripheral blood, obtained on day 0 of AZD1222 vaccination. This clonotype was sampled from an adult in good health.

The CDR3 coding sequence is TGCGCCAGCAGCTTGGTTCCTAGCGGGAGCTGGGAGACCCAGTACTTC. Its protein product is CASSLVPSGSWETQYF. This chain connects TRBV5-1 to TRBJ2-5; TRBD2 agrees at 10 bases. The CDR3 consists of 16 residues. Germline V lookup: CDR1 SGHRS, CDR2 YFSETQ. Trimming cost V 0 bases and J 5 bases; bases outside gene matches: 7.